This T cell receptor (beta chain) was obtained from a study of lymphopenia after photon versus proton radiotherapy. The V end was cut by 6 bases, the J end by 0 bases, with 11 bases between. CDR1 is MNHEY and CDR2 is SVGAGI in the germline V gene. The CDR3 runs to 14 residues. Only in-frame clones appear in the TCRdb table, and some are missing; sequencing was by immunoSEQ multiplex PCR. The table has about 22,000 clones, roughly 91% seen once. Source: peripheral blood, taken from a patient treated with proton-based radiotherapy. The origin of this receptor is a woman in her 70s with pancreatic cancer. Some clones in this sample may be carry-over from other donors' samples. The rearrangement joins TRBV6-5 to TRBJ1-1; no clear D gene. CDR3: CASRVLGMNTEAFF. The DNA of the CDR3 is TGTGCCAGCAGAGTTCTCGGGATGAACACTGAAGCTTTCTTT.